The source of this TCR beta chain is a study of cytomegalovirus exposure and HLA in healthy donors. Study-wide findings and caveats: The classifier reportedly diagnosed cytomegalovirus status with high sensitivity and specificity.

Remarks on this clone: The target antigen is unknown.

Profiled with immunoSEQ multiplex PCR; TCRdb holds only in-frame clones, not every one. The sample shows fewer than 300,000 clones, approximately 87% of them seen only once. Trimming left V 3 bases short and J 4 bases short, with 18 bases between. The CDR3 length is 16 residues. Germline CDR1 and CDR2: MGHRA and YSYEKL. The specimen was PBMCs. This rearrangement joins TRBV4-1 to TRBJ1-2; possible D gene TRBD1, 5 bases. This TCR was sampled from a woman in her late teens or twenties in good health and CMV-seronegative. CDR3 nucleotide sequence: TGCGCCAGCAGCCAGGAGGAGGGCAGGGCTACCTATGGCTACACCTTC. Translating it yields CASSQEEGRATYGYTF.